One T cell receptor (beta chain) is described in this entry. Its antigen is as yet unknown. This sample stems from a study of T cell responses to AZD1222 COVID-19 vaccine. General observations from the study: Most donors were white British, females outnumbered males, and clonal diversity was possibly underestimated. After the peak T cell response, and only then, were repertoires sampled.

Germline V CDR1 and CDR2: SGHDN, FVKESK. The CDR3 contains 17 residues. V gave up 0 bases and J gave up 3 bases; unmatched junction bases: 5. This table comes from immunoSEQ multiplex PCR, and its TCRdb copy is limited to in-frame clones, with some not included. The sample holds roughly 270,000 clones, approximately 94% seen once. Source: peripheral blood, taken 28 days after the second AZD1222 dose. This receptor was obtained from an adult who received the AZD1222 COVID-19 vaccine. The rearrangement joins TRBV14 to TRBJ2-2; 9 nucleotides agree with TRBD2. The CDR3 spells CASSQDVTSGYTGELFF. For the CDR3, the DNA is TGTGCCAGCAGCCAAGATGTGACTAGCGGATACACCGGGGAGCTGTTTTTT. Looking up the rest from reference TRBV14 and TRBJ2-2 gives the full variable domain: EAGVTQFPSHSVIEKGQTVTLRCDPISGHDNLYWYRRVMGKEIKFLLHFVKESKQDESGMPNNRFLAERTGGTYSTLKVQPAELEDSGVYFCASSQDVTSGYTGELFFGEGSRLTVL.